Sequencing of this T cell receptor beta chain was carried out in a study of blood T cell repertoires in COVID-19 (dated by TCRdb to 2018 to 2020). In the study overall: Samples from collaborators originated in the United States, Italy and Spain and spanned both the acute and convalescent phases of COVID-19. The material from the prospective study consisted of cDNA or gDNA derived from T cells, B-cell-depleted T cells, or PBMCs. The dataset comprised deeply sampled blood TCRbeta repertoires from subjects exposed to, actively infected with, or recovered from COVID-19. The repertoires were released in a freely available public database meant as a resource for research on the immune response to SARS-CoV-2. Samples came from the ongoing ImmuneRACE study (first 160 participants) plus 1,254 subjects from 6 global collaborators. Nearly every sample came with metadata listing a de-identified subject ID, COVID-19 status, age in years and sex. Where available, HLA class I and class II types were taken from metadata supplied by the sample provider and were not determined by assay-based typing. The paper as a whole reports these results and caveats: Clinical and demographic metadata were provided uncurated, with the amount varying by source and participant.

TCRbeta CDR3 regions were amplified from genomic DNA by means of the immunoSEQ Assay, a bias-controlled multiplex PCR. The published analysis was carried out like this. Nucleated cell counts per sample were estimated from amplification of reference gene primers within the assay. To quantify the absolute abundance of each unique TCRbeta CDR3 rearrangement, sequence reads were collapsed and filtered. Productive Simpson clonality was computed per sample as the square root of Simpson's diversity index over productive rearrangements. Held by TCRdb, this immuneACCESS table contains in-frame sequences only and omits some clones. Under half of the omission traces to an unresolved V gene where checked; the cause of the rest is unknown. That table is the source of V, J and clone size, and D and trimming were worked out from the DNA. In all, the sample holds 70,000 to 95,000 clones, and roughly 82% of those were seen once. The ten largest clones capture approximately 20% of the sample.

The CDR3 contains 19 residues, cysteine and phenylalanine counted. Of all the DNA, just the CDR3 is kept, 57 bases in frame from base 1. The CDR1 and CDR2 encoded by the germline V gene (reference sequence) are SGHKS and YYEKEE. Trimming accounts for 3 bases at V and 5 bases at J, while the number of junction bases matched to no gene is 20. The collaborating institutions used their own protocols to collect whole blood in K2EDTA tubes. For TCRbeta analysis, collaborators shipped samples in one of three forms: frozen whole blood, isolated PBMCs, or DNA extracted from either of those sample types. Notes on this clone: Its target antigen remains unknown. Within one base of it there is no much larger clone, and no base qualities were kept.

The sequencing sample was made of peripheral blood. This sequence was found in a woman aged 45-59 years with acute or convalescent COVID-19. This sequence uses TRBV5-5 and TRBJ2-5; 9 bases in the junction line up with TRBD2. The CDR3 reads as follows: CASSSARVLAGAPQETQYF. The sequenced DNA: TGTGCCAGCAGCTCCGCGCGCGTGTTAGCGGGGGCCCCGCAGGAGACCCAGTACTTC.